The rows below give T cell receptor beta chains drawn from one sample of a study of blood T cell repertoires in COVID-19. Data came from immunoSEQ multiplex PCR; TCRdb stores just in-frame clones and leaves some out. The table has about 49,000 clones, around 82% seen once; the top ten hold approximately 15%. The sequenced sample was peripheral blood. The receptors stem from a human donor in a cohort sampled during active COVID-19. Both conserved end residues are part of each CDR3. The order of the fields is D gene, J gene, V gene, clone size, CDR3 DNA, CDR3 protein. The D gene is left open where the match is weak. Rows give clone size only sometimes, using once, few, many, or a class for an expanded clone.

d_call: .
j_call: TRBJ1-4
v_call: TRBV19
clone_size: .
cdr3_nt: TGTGCCAGTAGTGCTGGTAGATTGGCTAATGAAAAACTGTTTTTT
cdr3_aa: CASSAGRLANEKLFF

d_call: .
j_call: TRBJ1-2
v_call: TRBV27
clone_size: .
cdr3_nt: TGTGCCAGCAGTGTCAGGGGTACGGTGTCTAACTATGGCTACACCTTC
cdr3_aa: CASSVRGTVSNYGYTF

d_call: TRBD1
j_call: TRBJ1-2
v_call: TRBV30
clone_size: .
cdr3_nt: TGTGCCTGGAGCGGACAGGGGGCGCGTGGCTACACCTTC
cdr3_aa: CAWSGQGARGYTF

d_call: .
j_call: TRBJ1-1
v_call: TRBV11-3
clone_size: once
cdr3_nt: TGTGCCAGCAGCGCGGGCGGAGGGCTGAACACTGAAGCTTTCTTT
cdr3_aa: CASSAGGGLNTEAFF

d_call: TRBD2
j_call: TRBJ2-5
v_call: TRBV30
clone_size: .
cdr3_nt: TGTGCCTGGGCGGGACTAGCCGGGTTAGGGGAGACCCAGTACTTC
cdr3_aa: CAWAGLAGLGETQYF

d_call: .
j_call: TRBJ1-3
v_call: TRBV2
clone_size: once
cdr3_nt: TGTGCCAGCGGACAAGACGGAAACACCATATATTTT
cdr3_aa: CASGQDGNTIYF

d_call: .
j_call: TRBJ2-1
v_call: TRBV7-2
clone_size: .
cdr3_nt: TGTGCCAGCAGCTTAACGGCAGTATCCGGGAATGAGCAGTTCTTC
cdr3_aa: CASSLTAVSGNEQFF

d_call: TRBD1
j_call: TRBJ1-5
v_call: TRBV19
clone_size: .
cdr3_nt: TGTGCCAGTACCGCAGGGGGGAGCAATCAGCCCCAGCATTTT
cdr3_aa: CASTAGGSNQPQHF

d_call: .
j_call: TRBJ1-5
v_call: TRBV15
clone_size: once
cdr3_nt: TGTGCCACCAGCAACCAGGGGAATCAGCCCCAGCATTTT
cdr3_aa: CATSNQGNQPQHF

d_call: TRBD1
j_call: TRBJ1-1
v_call: TRBV19
clone_size: .
cdr3_nt: TGTGCCAGTAGGCACAATCAGGACAGGTCTGAAGCTTTCTTT
cdr3_aa: CASRHNQDRSEAFF

d_call: .
j_call: TRBJ1-6
v_call: TRBV7-8
clone_size: .
cdr3_nt: TGTGCCAGCAGCTTAGCGTACGGGAATTCACCCCTCCACTTT
cdr3_aa: CASSLAYGNSPLHF

d_call: .
j_call: TRBJ2-1
v_call: TRBV18
clone_size: .
cdr3_nt: TGTGCCAGCTCACCACTCGCTAGCGCTGAATACAATGAGCAGTTCTTC
cdr3_aa: CASSPLASAEYNEQFF

d_call: .
j_call: TRBJ1-1
v_call: TRBV29-1
clone_size: once
cdr3_nt: TGCAGCGCCCCTGGTCTTTCAGGGTTAAACACTGAAGCTTTCTTT
cdr3_aa: CSAPGLSGLNTEAFF

d_call: .
j_call: TRBJ1-1
v_call: TRBV19
clone_size: .
cdr3_nt: TGTGCCAGTAGTCTCGCAGGAGGTGTGGGCACTGAAGCTTTCTTT
cdr3_aa: CASSLAGGVGTEAFF

d_call: TRBD1
j_call: TRBJ1-1
v_call: TRBV3-1/TRBV3-2
clone_size: .
cdr3_nt: TGTGCCAGCAGCCGAGCCGGGCCTAGGGGGCCCCAAGCTTTCTTT
cdr3_aa: CASSRAGPRGPQAFF

d_call: TRBD2
j_call: TRBJ2-3
v_call: TRBV30
clone_size: .
cdr3_nt: TGTGCCTGGATTGCTCCGCGGGGACTAGCGGGGGGGCTCAACACAGATACGCAGTATTTT
cdr3_aa: CAWIAPRGLAGGLNTDTQYF

d_call: .
j_call: TRBJ1-5
v_call: TRBV7-9
clone_size: few
cdr3_nt: TGTGCCAGCAGTCCCAACAGGTCTAATCAGCCCCAGCATTTT
cdr3_aa: CASSPNRSNQPQHF